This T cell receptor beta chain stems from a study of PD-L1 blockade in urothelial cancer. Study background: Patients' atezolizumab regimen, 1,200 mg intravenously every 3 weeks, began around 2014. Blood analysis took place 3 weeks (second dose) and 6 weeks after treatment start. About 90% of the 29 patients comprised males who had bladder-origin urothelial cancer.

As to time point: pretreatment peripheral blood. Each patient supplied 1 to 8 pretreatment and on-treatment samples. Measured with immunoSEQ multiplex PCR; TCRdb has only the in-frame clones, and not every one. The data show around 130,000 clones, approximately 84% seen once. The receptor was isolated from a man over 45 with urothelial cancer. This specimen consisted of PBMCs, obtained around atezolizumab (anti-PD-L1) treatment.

This CDR3 reads CASSRQGLGEQFF. Written as DNA, the CDR3 is TGCGCCAGCAGTCGACAGGGGCTGGGTGAGCAGTTCTTC. The chain links TRBV10-1 to TRBJ2-1; 8 nucleotides line up with TRBD1. The CDR3 has 13 amino acids. Per the germline V gene, CDR1 is WNHNN and CDR2 is SYGVQD (reference sequence). The V and J ends lost 5 bases and 9 bases, in that order; junction bases with no gene match: 6.